The next 2 T cell receptor beta chains were all read from a single sample in a study of CD8+ T cells in alopecia areata. Treatment: oral pan-JAK inhibitor, 5-10 mg twice daily. Reverse transcribed after extraction, RNA yielded cDNA as the sequencing template. Here immunoSEQ multiplex PCR was the method, and the copy in TCRdb shows in-frame clones only, minus some. Of roughly 170,000 clones in the sample, about three fifths are singletons; the top ten hold around 12%. The source material was CD8+ T cells sorted from blood, sampled at week 24, from a patient treated with tofacitinib. Every receptor here comes from a human donor with alopecia areata.

This clone has more than one count but fewer than ten. The rearrangement joins TRBV19 to TRBJ1-2; tentatively, D is TRBD1 (6 bases). From germline, CDR1 is LNHDA and CDR2 SQIVND (reference sequence). This CDR3 comprises 12 residues. Trimming pared 8 bases from V and 6 bases from J, leaving 13 bases between. CDR3 sequence reads: CASLTGGNGYTF. The CDR3 bases are TGTGCCAGTCTCACCGGGGGCAATGGCTACACCTTC.

This clone was counted only a few times. Written as DNA, the CDR3 is TGCGCCAGCAGCCAAGCGGGGACTAATGAAAAACTGTTTTTT. Amino acid sequence: CASSQAGTNEKLFF. The gene calls are TRBV4-1 and TRBJ1-4; no clear D gene. This CDR3 is built from 14 residues. The V and J ends lost 1 base and 2 bases respectively, with 5 bases between them. The V gene's germline CDR1 is MGHRA and CDR2 YSYEKL.